This entry features one T cell receptor beta chain sequence. The antigen is undetermined. The sample belongs to a study of Ad26.COV2.S vaccination and SARS-CoV-2 variants. Whole-study context: Enrollment placed the donor in the COV1001 Ad26.COV2.S trial arm. Once or twice, 56 days apart, Ad26.COV2.S was delivered intramuscularly. The study's findings and limits: After vaccination, substantial breadth of spike-specific CD8+ and CD4+ responses was reported. The TCR-based breadth and depth measures might underestimate overall T cell responses.

Treatment here: approximately 18 received Ad26.COV2.S at low or high dose, single or two shots; roughly five received placebo; per-sample allocation not given. The samples date from day 63 after the first vaccine or placebo injection. CDR3 size: 17 residues. V lost 4 bases to trimming and J lost 1 base; unmatched junction nucleotides: 8. CDR1 LGHNA and CDR2 YNFKEQ come from the germline V gene. Assay used: immunoSEQ multiplex PCR; TCRdb lists only in-frame clones, some missing. The table includes a few hundred thousand clones, around nine tenths detected once. The sample consisted of peripheral blood, taken in a trial of Ad26.COV2.S vaccine versus placebo. The genes are TRBV4-2 and TRBJ2-3; 10 bases map to TRBD1. The sequence derives from a person between 18 and 59 years old who received the Ad26.COV2.S COVID-19 vaccine or a placebo. The CDR3 DNA is TGTGCCAGCAGCCCTCGACAGGGGGCGAGTGGCACAGATACGCAGTATTTT. Protein sequence: CASSPRQGASGTDTQYF.